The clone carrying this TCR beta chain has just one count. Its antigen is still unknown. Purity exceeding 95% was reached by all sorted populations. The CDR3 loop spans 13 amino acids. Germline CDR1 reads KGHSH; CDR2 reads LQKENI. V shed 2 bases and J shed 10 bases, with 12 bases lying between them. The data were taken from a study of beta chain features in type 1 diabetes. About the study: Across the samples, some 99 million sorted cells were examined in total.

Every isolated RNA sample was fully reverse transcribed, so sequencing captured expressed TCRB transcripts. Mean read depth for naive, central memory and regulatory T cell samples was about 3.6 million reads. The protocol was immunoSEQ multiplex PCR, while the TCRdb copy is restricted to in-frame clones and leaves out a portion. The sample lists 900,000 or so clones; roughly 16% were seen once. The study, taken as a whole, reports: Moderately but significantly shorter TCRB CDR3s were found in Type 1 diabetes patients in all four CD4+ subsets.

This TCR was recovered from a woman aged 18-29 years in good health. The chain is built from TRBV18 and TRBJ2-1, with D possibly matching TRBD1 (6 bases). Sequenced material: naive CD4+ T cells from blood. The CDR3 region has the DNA TGTGCCAGCTCACCAAGACAGGATCAAGAGCAGTTCTTC. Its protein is CASSPRQDQEQFF. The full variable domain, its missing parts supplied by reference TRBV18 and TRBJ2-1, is NAGVMQNPRHLVRRRGQEARLRCSPMKGHSHVYWYRQLPEEGLKFMVYLQKENIIDESGMPKERFSAEFPKEGPSILRIQQVVRGDSAAYFCASSPRQDQEQFFGPGTRLTVL.